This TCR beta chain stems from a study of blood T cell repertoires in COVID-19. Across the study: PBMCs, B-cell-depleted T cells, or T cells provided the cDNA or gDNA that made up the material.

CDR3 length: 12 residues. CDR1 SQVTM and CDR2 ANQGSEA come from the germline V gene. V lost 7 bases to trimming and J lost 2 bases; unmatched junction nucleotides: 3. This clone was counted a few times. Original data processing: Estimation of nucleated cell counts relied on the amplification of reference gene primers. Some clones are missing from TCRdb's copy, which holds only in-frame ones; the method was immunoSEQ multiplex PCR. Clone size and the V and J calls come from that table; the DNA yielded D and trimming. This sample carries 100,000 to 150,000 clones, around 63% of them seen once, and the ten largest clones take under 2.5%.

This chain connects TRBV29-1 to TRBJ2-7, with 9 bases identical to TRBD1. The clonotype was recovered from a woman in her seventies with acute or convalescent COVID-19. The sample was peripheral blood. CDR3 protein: CSARQGAYEQYF. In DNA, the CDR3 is TGCAGCGCACGACAGGGGGCCTACGAGCAGTACTTC.